The T cell receptor beta chain described here comes from a study of T-cell memory formation after mild COVID-19. Study-wide background: Among the donors, TCR clusters were largely specific to each donor.

This clonotype was counted between two and nine times. Antigen: not known. Whole-study results and caveats: Most CD4+ clones that shrank were in CM and EM, while CD8+ ones turned up in EMRA. Day 15 to 85 contracting clones showed balanced CD4/CD8; day 15 to 37 expanders favored CD4+.

From the 5' RACE reads, TCRdb called clonotypes with MiXCR, one entry per CDR3 protein. The table lists 250,000 to 400,000 distinct CDR3 sequences, 13% to 15% of them singletons. From germline, CDR1 is SQVTM and CDR2 ANQGSEA. This CDR3 has 11 residues. V was cut by 4 bases and J by 2 bases, with 5 bases left in between. The sequence derives from a man between 18 and 29 years old who had mild COVID-19 (a few samples of this study predate the infection). Cell type and time point are not known. The specimen sequenced was PBMCs or a T cell subset sorted from them (not recorded which). The chain has TRBV29-1 and TRBJ1-1; D not resolved. The CDR3 DNA follows: TGCAGCGTTGTGGGCAACACTGAAGCTTTCTTT. It yields the protein CSVVGNTEAFF.